This TCR beta chain was obtained from a study of OX40 agonist ivuxolimab in advanced cancers. In the study overall: Patients were dosed with the agonistic anti-OX40 (CD134) antibody ivuxolimab. Participants averaged approximately 60 years of age (range roughly 20 to 90) and were roughly 80% male.

The CDR3 totals 14 residues. The V and J ends lost 3 bases and 4 bases, in that order; junction bases with no gene match: 3. In germline, CDR1 is MNHEY, CDR2 SMNVEV (reference sequence). The assay was immunoSEQ multiplex PCR, and TCRdb's table has in-frame clones only and misses some. The sample includes roughly 28,000 clones, just over 90% of them seen just once. The origin of this receptor is an adult with an advanced solid tumor such as melanoma, head and neck, liver or kidney cancer. The chain combines TRBV27 with TRBJ2-3; 8 nucleotides line up with TRBD2. Sequences were derived from CD4+ or CD8+ T cells sorted from blood, sampled in a trial of the OX40 agonist ivuxolimab. CDR3 protein: CASSFGGGADTQYF. The CDR3 DNA is TGTGCCAGCAGTTTCGGGGGGGGCGCAGATACGCAGTATTTT.